The source of this T cell receptor (beta chain) is a study of blood T cell repertoires in COVID-19. Germline values: CDR1 SGHKS, CDR2 YYEKEE (reference sequence). The CDR3 is 14 residues long. V gave up 3 bases and J gave up 4 bases; unmatched junction bases: 4. Data came from immunoSEQ multiplex PCR; TCRdb stores just in-frame clones and leaves some out. The data hold approximately 300,000 clones, with around nine tenths observed a single time. Sample: peripheral blood. The clonotype was recovered from a man aged 30-40 years with acute or convalescent COVID-19. V is TRBV5-5 and J is TRBJ1-5; 7 bases line up with TRBD1. The chain's CDR3 is CASSSGTANQPQHF. As DNA, the CDR3 is TGTGCCAGCAGCTCTGGGACAGCAAATCAGCCCCAGCATTTT.